This paragraph reports one TCR beta chain. Patients from Seattle were sampled longitudinally, starting during active infection. In the original processing: Cell counts per sample came from amplifying reference gene primers. Measured with immunoSEQ multiplex PCR; TCRdb has only the in-frame clones, and not every one. V, J and clone size are those of that table, while D and trimming were read from the DNA. The repertoire has 250,000 to 350,000 clones, around 81% of them found once; the top ten carry about 15%. This specimen belongs to a study of blood T cell repertoires in COVID-19. Study-level information: Specimens from acute and convalescent COVID-19 originated in the United States, Italy and Spain.

Trimming at V came to 4 bases and at J to 8 bases, leaving 10 bases not matched to a gene. CDR1 is MNHEY and CDR2 is SVGEGT in the germline V gene. The CDR3 sequence is 14 residues long. Sample: peripheral blood. The sequence came from a person between 65 and 79 years old with COVID-19, enrolled during active disease. The chain employs TRBV6-2 or TRBV6-3 and TRBJ1-1, with 7 bases lining up with TRBD1. The CDR3: CASSLSLTGQEAFF. CDR3 sequence (DNA): TGTGCCAGCAGTTTGTCCCTTACGGGACAGGAAGCTTTCTTT.